These 7 T cell receptor beta chains were all obtained from the same sample, sequenced in a study of CD8+CD57+ T cells in acquired aplastic anemia. Genomic DNA served as template for TCR beta VDJ and CDR3 profiling. One entry per CDR3 protein, called by TCRdb with MiXCR from the reads. This sample yields about 420,000 distinct CDR3 sequences, of which around 68% are seen a single time; 4% belongs to the top ten. Sequencing used sorted CD4+, CD8+, or CD8+CD57+ T cells (not recorded which) from PBMCs. The receptor set was obtained from a human donor in good health, serving as a control.

Details on this clonotype: A much bigger clone sits one base away, suggesting this may be a read error. This chain uses TRBV6-6 with TRBJ2-2; D is undetermined. Trimming took 6 bases from V and 5 from J, leaving 16 bases between them. This CDR3 is built from 15 residues. Germline CDR1 reads MNHNY; CDR2 reads SVGAGI (reference sequence). CDR3 loop: CASSTPGPFTGELFF. The CDR3 DNA is TGTGCCAGCAGCACCCCCGGGCCGTTTACCGGGGAGCTGTTTTTT.

This chain connects TRBV2 to TRBJ1-1; TRBD1 matches 8 bases. The CDR3 has 14 amino acids. Per the germline V gene, CDR1 is SNHLY and CDR2 is FYNNEI. V shed 6 bases and J 4 bases; nucleotides not matched to a gene: 7. CDR3 DNA sequence: TGTGCCAGCAGGCAAACAGGGGGGGGCACTGAAGCTTTCTTT. The encoded protein is CASRQTGGGTEAFF.

This clonotype was observed many times. The chain uses TRBV3-1 and TRBJ1-4, with a weak D call TRBD1 (5 bases). Looked up from germline, CDR1 is LGHDT and CDR2 is YNNKEL (reference sequence). The CDR3 has 17 residues. Trimming pared 1 base from V and 0 bases from J, leaving 12 bases between. The CDR3 DNA reads TGTGCCAGCAGCCAAGCGGGGCCGGCCGCAACTAATGAAAAACTGTTTTTT. This sequence encodes CASSQAGPAATNEKLFF.

In this sample, this clonotype turned up a few times. The genes are TRBV29-1 and TRBJ2-7; 9 nucleotides align to TRBD1. V dropped 7 bases and J dropped 4; count of bases not matched to a gene: 5. This CDR3 comprises 12 residues. Germline V gives CDR1 SQVTM, CDR2 ANQGSEA. CDR3 in amino acids: CSGGQGSYEQYF. CDR3 in DNA: TGCAGCGGCGGACAGGGGTCATACGAGCAGTACTTC.

This clonotype was detected ten times or more. J is TRBJ2-1 and V is TRBV3-1; D tentatively reads TRBD1 or TRBD2 (7 bases each). Trimming removed 4 bases from V and 7 bases from J, with 14 bases in between. This CDR3 has 14 residues. CDR1 is LGHDT, CDR2 YNNKEL, per germline (reference sequence). DNA for the CDR3: TGTGCCAGCAGCCCTAACAGGGGAGGGAATGAGCAGTTCTTC. The encoded protein is CASSPNRGGNEQFF.

At least ten counts were recorded for this clonotype. The chain combines TRBV20-1 with TRBJ1-2; tentative D call: TRBD1 (5 bases). V gave up 3 bases and J gave up 3 bases, with 17 bases separating them. Germline loops: CDR1 DFQATT, CDR2 SNEGSKA (reference sequence). The CDR3 consists of 15 residues. The CDR3 reads CSASPADGGYYGYTF. The CDR3 DNA follows: TGCAGTGCTAGTCCCGCGGATGGGGGGTACTATGGCTACACCTTC.

The CDR3 reads CASSFAAGTYEQYF. The DNA for the CDR3 is TGTGCCAGCAGCTTTGCAGCGGGAACCTACGAGCAGTACTTC. This chain links TRBV7-8 with TRBJ2-7, with 7 bases fitting TRBD2. Germline V gene data show CDR1 as SGHVS and CDR2 as FQNEAQ. V was clipped by 3 bases and J by 2 bases; unmatched bases: 4. The CDR3 consists of 14 residues.